These 7 T cell receptor beta chains share one sample of origin, sequenced in a study of blood T cells in healthy people across ages. A second PCR, run for about 6 to 11 cycles, used a sample-barcoded 5' primer plus a J-beta primer mix. Each CDR3 protein gets one entry after TCRdb re-called the 5' RACE reads with MiXCR. The table lists around 790,000 distinct CDR3 sequences, about 42% of them singletons. The material sequenced was blood. The source of these receptors is a man in his 60s in good health.

This chain links TRBV11-2 with TRBJ2-7; D is perhaps TRBD1 or TRBD2 (7 bases each). Germline V CDR1 and CDR2: SGHAT, FQNNGV. V lost 5 bases and J 0 bases, leaving 20 bases between the germline ends. The CDR3 has 17 amino acids. CDR3 nucleotides: TGTGCCAGCAGCCCACCGACAGGGAGGGGGAACTCCTACGAGCAGTACTTC. Its translation: CASSPPTGRGNSYEQYF.

There are a few counts of this clonotype. CDR3: CATSDSSLVGLEQFF. The DNA for the CDR3 is TGTGCCACCAGTGATTCGTCGTTAGTTGGCTTGGAGCAGTTCTTC. V and J are TRBV24-1 and TRBJ2-1; the D is unclear. The CDR3 runs to 15 residues. V gave up 2 bases and J gave up 10 bases, with 17 bases separating them. Per the germline V gene, CDR1 is KGHDR and CDR2 is SFDVKD.

The sample holds a few counts of this clonotype. The chain carries TRBV7-2 and TRBJ2-5, with 7 nucleotides matching TRBD1. The ends lost 7 bases at V and 5 bases at J; junction bases unmatched: 10. Germline V gene lookup returns CDR1 SGHTA and CDR2 FQGNSA. The CDR3 contains 14 residues. The CDR3 nucleotides are TGTGCCAGCAACAACAGGGGCGCAGGGGAGACCCAGTACTTC. The encoded protein is CASNNRGAGETQYF.

The chain links TRBV6-5 to TRBJ1-2; D might be TRBD1 (6 bases). CDR3 length equals 17 residues. CDR1 is MNHEY and CDR2 is SVGAGI in the germline V gene. V dropped 2 bases and J dropped 0 bases, with 16 bases sitting between them. Written as DNA, the CDR3 is TGTGCCAGCAGTTACAGGCCAGGGGCGATAGCTAACTATGGCTACACCTTC. Translated: CASSYRPGAIANYGYTF.

The DNA for the CDR3 is TGTGCCAGCAGTGATATGCCAGGGGTGACCGAGCAGTACTTC. This translates into CASSDMPGVTEQYF. The chain is built from TRBV2 and TRBJ2-5, with a tentative D call TRBD1 (6 bases). The J call may not be correct, given that the DNA end is closer to TRBJ2-7. CDR1 is SNHLY, CDR2 FYNNEI, per germline. The CDR3 loop spans 14 amino acids.

This sequence joins TRBV29-1 and TRBJ2-7; 12 positions agree with TRBD1. The CDR3 has 17 residues. Trimming removed 1 base from V and 1 base from J; junction bases left unmatched: 8. Germline V gene sequence: CDR1 SQVTM, CDR2 ANQGSEA. The DNA for the CDR3 is TGCAGCGTTGAAGGTCGGGACAGGGGGCGCGGGTCCTACGAGCAGTACTTC. It codes for CSVEGRDRGRGSYEQYF.

V is TRBV7-2 and J is TRBJ2-5; D is possibly TRBD1 (6 bases). Germline CDR1 reads SGHTA; CDR2 reads FQGNSA. The V end lost 3 bases, the J end lost 3 bases, and 17 bases lay between the germline ends. The CDR3 sequence is 16 residues long. The CDR3 coding sequence is TGTGCCAGCAGCTTTCCCCAGGCGCAGGGGAAAGAGACCCAGTACTTC. Translated, it gives CASSFPQAQGKETQYF.